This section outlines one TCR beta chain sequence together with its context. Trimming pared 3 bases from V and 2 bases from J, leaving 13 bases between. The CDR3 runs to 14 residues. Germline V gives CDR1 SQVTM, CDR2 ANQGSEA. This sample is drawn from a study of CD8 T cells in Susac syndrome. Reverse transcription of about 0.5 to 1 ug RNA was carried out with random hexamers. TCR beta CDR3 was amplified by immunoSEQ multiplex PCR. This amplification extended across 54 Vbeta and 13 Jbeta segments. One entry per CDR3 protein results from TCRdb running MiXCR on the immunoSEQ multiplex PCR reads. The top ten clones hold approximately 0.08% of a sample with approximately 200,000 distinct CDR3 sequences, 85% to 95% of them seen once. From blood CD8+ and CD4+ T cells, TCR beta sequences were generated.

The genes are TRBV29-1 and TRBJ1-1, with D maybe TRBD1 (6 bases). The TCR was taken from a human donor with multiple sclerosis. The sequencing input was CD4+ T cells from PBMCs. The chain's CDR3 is CSVERTAVNTEAFF. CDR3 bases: TGCAGCGTTGAGAGGACAGCGGTTAACACTGAAGCTTTCTTT.